This TCR beta chain stems from a study of sequential checkpoint blockade in melanoma. Study context: Randomization was 1:1 between first-line nivolumab→ipilimumab and ipilimumab→nivolumab.

CDR3 size: 15 residues. Germline V gene sequence: CDR1 SGDLS, CDR2 YYNGEE. V dropped 0 bases and J dropped 5 bases, with 14 bases sitting between them. This clone was detected only a few times. The treatment denotes: randomized to nivolumab then ipilimumab (arm A) or the reverse (arm B). TCRdb keeps only in-frame clones here, not all; method: immunoSEQ multiplex PCR. The data hold roughly 10,000 clones, with approximately 30% observed a single time. The V gene is TRBV9, the J gene TRBJ1-1; a possible D gene is TRBD1 (5 bases). The specimen comprised tumor tissue (inferred from file names), sampled from a patient given nivolumab and ipilimumab in sequence. The sequence came from a human donor with melanoma. The CDR3 DNA is TGTGCCAGCAGCGTAGTGGGGGATGGAAGGACTGAAGCTTTCTTT. This translates into CASSVVGDGRTEAFF. Full variable domain (outside the CDR3, taken from reference TRBV9 and TRBJ1-1): DSGVTQTPKHLITATGQRVTLRCSPRSGDLSVYWYQQSLDQGLQFLIQYYNGEERAKGNILERFSAQQFPDLHSELNLSSLELGDSALYFCASSVVGDGRTEAFFGQGTRLTVV.